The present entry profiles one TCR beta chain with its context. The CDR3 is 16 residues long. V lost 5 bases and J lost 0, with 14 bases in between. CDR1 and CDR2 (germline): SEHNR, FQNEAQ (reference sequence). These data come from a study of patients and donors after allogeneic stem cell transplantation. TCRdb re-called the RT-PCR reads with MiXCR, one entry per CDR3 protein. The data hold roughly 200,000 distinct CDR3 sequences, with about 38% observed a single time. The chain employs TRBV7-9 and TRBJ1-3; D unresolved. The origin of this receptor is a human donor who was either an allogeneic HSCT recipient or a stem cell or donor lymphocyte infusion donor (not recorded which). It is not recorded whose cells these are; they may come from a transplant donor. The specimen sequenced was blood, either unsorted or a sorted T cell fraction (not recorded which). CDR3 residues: CASSGSDVSSGNTIYF. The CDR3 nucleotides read TGTGCCAGCAGCGGAAGCGACGTAAGCTCTGGAAACACCATATATTTT.